The rows below give T cell receptor beta chains drawn from one sample of a study of T cell repertoires in cytomegalovirus infection. TCRdb ran MiXCR on the reads and lists one entry per CDR3 protein. The sample holds about 55,000 distinct CDR3 sequences, about 18% seen once. Antigen specificity for these receptors is unknown. Sequencing was performed on CD8+ T cells from cultured PBMCs, taken from culture after CMV antigen stimulation. These receptors were obtained from a human donor in good health (CMV status not recorded). Some clones in this sample may be carry-over from other donors' samples. Both conserved end residues are part of each CDR3. Fields, in order: D gene, V gene, J gene, clone size, CDR3 DNA, CDR3 protein. A D gene is named only where the DNA matches it firmly. The size entry is marked missing in some rows and otherwise reads once, few, many or a size class.

D gene: TRBD1; V gene: TRBV6-5; J gene: TRBJ1-6; clone size: few; CDR3 DNA: TGTGCCAGCAGGTTGGGACAGACAGCCTCACCCCTCCACTTT; CDR3 protein: CASRLGQTASPLHF
D gene: TRBD1; V gene: TRBV7-2; J gene: TRBJ2-7; clone size: NA; CDR3 DNA: TGTGCCAGCAGCTTATACAGGGGCTCCTACGAGCAGTACTTC; CDR3 protein: CASSLYRGSYEQYF
D gene: NA; V gene: TRBV7-3; J gene: TRBJ2-1; clone size: few; CDR3 DNA: TGTGCCAGCAGCTTAAGGTCAGGTGGGCCCTACAATGAGCAGTTCTTC; CDR3 protein: CASSLRSGGPYNEQFF
D gene: NA; V gene: TRBV4-2; J gene: TRBJ1-1; clone size: many; CDR3 DNA: TGTGCCAGCAGCCAAGATCCCGAAACTGAAGCTTTCTTT; CDR3 protein: CASSQDPETEAFF
D gene: TRBD2; V gene: TRBV29-1; J gene: TRBJ2-3; clone size: NA; CDR3 DNA: TGCAGCGTTGAAGGCGGGGGGTCCACAGATACGCAGTATTTT; CDR3 protein: CSVEGGGSTDTQYF
D gene: NA; V gene: TRBV5-5; J gene: TRBJ1-5; clone size: few; CDR3 DNA: TGTGCCAGCAGCTTGGTCGGAAATAGCAATCAGCCCCAGCATTTT; CDR3 protein: CASSLVGNSNQPQHF
D gene: NA; V gene: TRBV7-9; J gene: TRBJ1-2; clone size: few; CDR3 DNA: TGTGCCAGCAGCTCAGGGCCCTATGGCTACACCTTC; CDR3 protein: CASSSGPYGYTF
D gene: TRBD1; V gene: TRBV10-3; J gene: TRBJ1-5; clone size: NA; CDR3 DNA: TGTGCCATCAGTGACCCGGGACAGCTCAATCAGCCCCAGCATTTT; CDR3 protein: CAISDPGQLNQPQHF
D gene: NA; V gene: TRBV12-3/TRBV12-4; J gene: TRBJ2-3; clone size: NA; CDR3 DNA: TGTGCCAGCAGCGTAAGCAGGCAGACGCAGTATTTT; CDR3 protein: CASSVSRQTQYF
D gene: NA; V gene: TRBV7-4; J gene: TRBJ1-2; clone size: few; CDR3 DNA: TGTGCCAGCAGCTTGATGGTATTAGGCTACACCTTC; CDR3 protein: CASSLMVLGYTF
D gene: NA; V gene: TRBV6-2/TRBV6-3; J gene: TRBJ2-5; clone size: NA; CDR3 DNA: TGTGCCAGCATGCTCTCCGGGACCCAAGAGACCCAGTACTTC; CDR3 protein: CASMLSGTQETQYF
D gene: NA; V gene: TRBV27; J gene: TRBJ2-1; clone size: few; CDR3 DNA: TGTGCCAGCAGTTTGCCAGGCTTTGAGCAGTTCTTC; CDR3 protein: CASSLPGFEQFF
D gene: NA; V gene: TRBV19; J gene: TRBJ1-1; clone size: NA; CDR3 DNA: TGTGCCAGTGGTATTAGTGGGGGGACTGAAGCTTTCTTT; CDR3 protein: CASGISGGTEAFF
D gene: TRBD1; V gene: TRBV6-1; J gene: TRBJ1-6; clone size: many; CDR3 DNA: TGTGCCAGCAGTGAAAAGGGGGCATCCTCGGGTTCACCCCTCCACTTT; CDR3 protein: CASSEKGASSGSPLHF
D gene: NA; V gene: TRBV14; J gene: TRBJ2-5; clone size: few; CDR3 DNA: TGTGCCAGCAGCCAGACCCGGGACCAAGAGACCCAGTACTTC; CDR3 protein: CASSQTRDQETQYF
D gene: NA; V gene: TRBV7-3; J gene: TRBJ1-1; clone size: once; CDR3 DNA: TGTGCCAGCAGCTTTCCTCCGGGTTACACTGAAGCTTTCTTT; CDR3 protein: CASSFPPGYTEAFF
D gene: TRBD2; V gene: TRBV20-1; J gene: TRBJ2-4; clone size: NA; CDR3 DNA: TGCAGTGCTAGAGATGGGGCTAGCGGGGGGAAAAACATTCAGTACTTC; CDR3 protein: CSARDGASGGKNIQYF
D gene: NA; V gene: TRBV7-2; J gene: TRBJ1-5; clone size: NA; CDR3 DNA: TGTGCCAGCACCCAATTTAATCAGCCCCAGCATTTT; CDR3 protein: CASTQFNQPQHF
D gene: NA; V gene: TRBV7-2; J gene: TRBJ2-1; clone size: many; CDR3 DNA: TGTGCCAGCATGCCAGCTTACAATGAGCAGTTCTTC; CDR3 protein: CASMPAYNEQFF
D gene: NA; V gene: TRBV25-1; J gene: TRBJ1-1; clone size: many; CDR3 DNA: TGTGGGACCCGATTGAACACTGAAGCTTTCTTT; CDR3 protein: CGTRLNTEAFF
D gene: NA; V gene: TRBV7-9; J gene: TRBJ2-3; clone size: many; CDR3 DNA: TGTGCCAGCAGCACCTCTCGTTTCGGCACAGATACGCAGTATTTT; CDR3 protein: CASSTSRFGTDTQYF
D gene: NA; V gene: TRBV25-1; J gene: TRBJ1-2; clone size: few; CDR3 DNA: TGTGCCAGCAGTGACTCAGGGCACTATGGCTACACCTTC; CDR3 protein: CASSDSGHYGYTF